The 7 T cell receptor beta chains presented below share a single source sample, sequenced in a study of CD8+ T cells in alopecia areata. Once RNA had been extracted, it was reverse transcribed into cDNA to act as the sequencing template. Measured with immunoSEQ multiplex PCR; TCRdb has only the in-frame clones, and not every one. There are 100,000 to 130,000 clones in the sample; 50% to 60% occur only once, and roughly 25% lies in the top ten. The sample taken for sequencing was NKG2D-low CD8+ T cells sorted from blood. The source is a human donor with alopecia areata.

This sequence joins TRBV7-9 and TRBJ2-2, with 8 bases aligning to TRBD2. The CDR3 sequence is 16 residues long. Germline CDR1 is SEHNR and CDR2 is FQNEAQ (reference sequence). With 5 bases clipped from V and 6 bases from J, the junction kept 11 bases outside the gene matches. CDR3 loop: CASSHPGLGGPGELFF. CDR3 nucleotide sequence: TGTGCCAGCAGCCATCCGGGACTAGGAGGGCCCGGGGAGCTGTTTTTT. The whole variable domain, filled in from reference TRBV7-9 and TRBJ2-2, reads DTGVSQNPRHKITKRGQNVTFRCDPISEHNRLYWYRQTLGQGPEFLTYFQNEAQLEKSRLLSDRFSAERPKGSFSTLEIQRTEQGDSAMYLCASSHPGLGGPGELFFGEGSRLTVL.

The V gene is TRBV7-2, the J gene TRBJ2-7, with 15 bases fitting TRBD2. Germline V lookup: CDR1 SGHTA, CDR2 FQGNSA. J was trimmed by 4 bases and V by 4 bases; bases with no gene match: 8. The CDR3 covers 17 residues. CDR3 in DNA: TGTGCCAGCAGCTACAATGTGGGACTAGCGGGGGGATACGAGCAGTACTTC. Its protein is CASSYNVGLAGGYEQYF.

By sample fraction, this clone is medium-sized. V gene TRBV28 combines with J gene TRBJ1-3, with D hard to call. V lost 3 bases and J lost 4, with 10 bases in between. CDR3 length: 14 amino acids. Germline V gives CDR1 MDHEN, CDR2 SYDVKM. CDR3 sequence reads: CASSFWLGGNTIYF. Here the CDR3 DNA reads TGTGCCAGCAGTTTTTGGCTTGGAGGAAACACCATATATTTT.

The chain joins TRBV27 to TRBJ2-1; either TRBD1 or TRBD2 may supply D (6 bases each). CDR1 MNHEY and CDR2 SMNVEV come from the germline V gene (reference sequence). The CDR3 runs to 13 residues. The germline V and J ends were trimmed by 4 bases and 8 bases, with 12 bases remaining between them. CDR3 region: CASSYTRGHEQFF. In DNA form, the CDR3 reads TGTGCCAGCAGTTACACCCGGGGGCATGAGCAGTTCTTC.

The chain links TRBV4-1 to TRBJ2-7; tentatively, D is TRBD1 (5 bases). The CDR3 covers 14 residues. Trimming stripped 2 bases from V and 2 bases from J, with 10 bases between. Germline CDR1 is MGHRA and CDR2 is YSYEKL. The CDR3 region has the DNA TGCGCCAGCAGCCAAATCACAGGTACCTACGAGCAGTACTTC. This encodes CASSQITGTYEQYF.

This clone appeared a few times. This chain's CDR3 is CASSFSASSSNFNEQFF. The DNA of the CDR3 is TGTGCCAGCAGCTTTTCAGCTTCTAGCTCCAACTTCAATGAGCAGTTCTTC. The chain uses TRBV7-9 and TRBJ2-1; TRBD2 is a possible D gene (5 bases). The V end lost 3 bases, the J end lost 6 bases, and 21 bases lay between the germline ends. Germline V gene lookup returns CDR1 SEHNR and CDR2 FQNEAQ (reference sequence). The CDR3 runs 17 residues.

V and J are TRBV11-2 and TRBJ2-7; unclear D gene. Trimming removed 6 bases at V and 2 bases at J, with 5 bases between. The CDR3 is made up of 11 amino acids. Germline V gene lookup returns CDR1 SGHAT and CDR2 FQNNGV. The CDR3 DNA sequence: TGTGCCAGCAGGGCTGCCTACGAGCAGTACTTC. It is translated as CASRAAYEQYF.